The following is a T cell receptor (beta chain) sequence with its context. Seattle participants joined during active infection and were tracked over time. The record originates from a study of blood T cell repertoires in COVID-19. Study at large: Collection of acute and convalescent COVID-19 samples took place in the United States, Italy and Spain. Sources were T cells, B-cell-depleted T cells, or PBMCs; the material itself was cDNA or gDNA.

As processed by the authors: Cell counts per sample came from amplifying reference gene primers. TCRdb keeps only in-frame clones here, not all; method: immunoSEQ multiplex PCR. V and J calls and clone size follow that table, whereas D and trimming were derived from the DNA. The table lists 310,000 or so clones, approximately 88% of them singletons. V lost 3 bases to trimming and J lost 7 bases, with 10 bases between them. CDR1 and CDR2 from the germline V gene are MNHEY and SMNVEV (reference sequence). The CDR3 extends over 13 amino acids. This rearrangement joins TRBV27 to TRBJ1-5; D unresolved. The source of this sequence is a man aged 30 to 39 with COVID-19, enrolled during active disease. Sequencing was done on a sample of peripheral blood. CDR3 DNA sequence: TGTGCCAGCAGTTTCCGAAGCGGCCAGCCCCAGCATTTT. Residues: CASSFRSGQPQHF.